This T cell receptor beta chain is drawn from a study of cytomegalovirus exposure and HLA in healthy donors. Study outcomes and limitations: Most likely, a cluster of highly shared sequence variants arose as a sequencing artifact. Most TCR beta V segments were productive about 90% or about 30% of the time in an earlier analysis. Analyzed later, association rates of TCRs varied across HLA loci, with DRB1 most and HLA-C fewest. TCR beta chain V- and J-gene trimming was linked, in a later analysis, to a missense variant in DCLRE1C.

The PCR contained 60 Vbeta and 13 Jbeta primers. Only in-frame clones appear in the TCRdb table, and some are missing; sequencing was by immunoSEQ multiplex PCR. The sample holds some 120,000 clones, 80% to 90% seen once. Points on this clone: What it binds is unknown.

The CDR3 has 15 residues. V lost 3 bases to trimming and J lost 0 bases, with 11 bases between them. The germline V gene encodes CDR1 KGHSH and CDR2 LQKENI. The material sequenced was PBMCs. This receptor was taken from a woman between 35 and 50 years old in good health and CMV-seropositive. The rearrangement uses TRBV18 and TRBJ1-2; D is uncertain. CDR3 bases: TGTGCCAGCTCACCTGGACGGGGAACTAACTATGGCTACACCTTC. Translation gives CASSPGRGTNYGYTF.